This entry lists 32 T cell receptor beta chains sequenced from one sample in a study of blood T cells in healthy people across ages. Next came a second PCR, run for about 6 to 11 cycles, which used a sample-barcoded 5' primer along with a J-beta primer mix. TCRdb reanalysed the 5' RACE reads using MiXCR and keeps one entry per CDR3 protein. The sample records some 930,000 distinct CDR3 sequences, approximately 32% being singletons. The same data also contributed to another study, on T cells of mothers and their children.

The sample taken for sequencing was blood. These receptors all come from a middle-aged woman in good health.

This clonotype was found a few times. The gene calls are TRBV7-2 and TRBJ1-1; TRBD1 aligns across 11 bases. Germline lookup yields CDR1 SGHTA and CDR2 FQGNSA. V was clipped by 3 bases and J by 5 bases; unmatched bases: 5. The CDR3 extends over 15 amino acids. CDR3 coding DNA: TGTGCCAGCAGCTTCTTCGGACAGGGGGCAACTGAAGCTTTCTTT. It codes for CASSFFGQGATEAFF.

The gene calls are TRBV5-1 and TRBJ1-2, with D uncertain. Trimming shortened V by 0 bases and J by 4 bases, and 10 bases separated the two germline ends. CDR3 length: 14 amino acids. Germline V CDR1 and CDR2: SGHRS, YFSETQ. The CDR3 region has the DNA TGCGCCAGCAGCTTGGGCACAGAATTCTATGGCTACACCTTC. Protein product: CASSLGTEFYGYTF.

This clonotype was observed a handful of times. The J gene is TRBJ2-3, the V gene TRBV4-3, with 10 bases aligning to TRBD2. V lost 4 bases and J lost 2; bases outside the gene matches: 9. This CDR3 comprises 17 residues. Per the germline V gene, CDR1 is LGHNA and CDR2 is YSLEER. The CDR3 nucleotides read TGCGCCAGCAGCCGCGAGGGACTAGCGACTTCCACAGATACGCAGTATTTT. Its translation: CASSREGLATSTDTQYF.

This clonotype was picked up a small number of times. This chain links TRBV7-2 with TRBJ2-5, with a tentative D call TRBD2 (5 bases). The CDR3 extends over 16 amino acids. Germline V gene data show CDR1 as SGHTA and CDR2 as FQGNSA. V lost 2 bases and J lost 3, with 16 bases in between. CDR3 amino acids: CASSLIPRGLKETQYF. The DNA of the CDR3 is TGTGCCAGCAGCTTAATTCCCCGGGGTCTGAAAGAGACCCAGTACTTC.

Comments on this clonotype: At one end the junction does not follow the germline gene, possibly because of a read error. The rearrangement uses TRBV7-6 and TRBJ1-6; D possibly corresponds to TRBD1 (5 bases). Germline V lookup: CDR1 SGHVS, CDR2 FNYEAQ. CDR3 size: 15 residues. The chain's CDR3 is CASSAYGTQNSSLHF. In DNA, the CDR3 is TGTGCCAGCAGCGCTTACGGGACGCAGAATTCATCCCTCCACTTT.

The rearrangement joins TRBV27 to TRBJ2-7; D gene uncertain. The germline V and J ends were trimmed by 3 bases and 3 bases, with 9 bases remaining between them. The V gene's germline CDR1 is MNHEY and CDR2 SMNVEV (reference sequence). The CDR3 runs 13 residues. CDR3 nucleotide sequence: TGTGCCAGCAGTTTTCTCATAGGCTACGAGCAGTACTTC. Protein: CASSFLIGYEQYF.

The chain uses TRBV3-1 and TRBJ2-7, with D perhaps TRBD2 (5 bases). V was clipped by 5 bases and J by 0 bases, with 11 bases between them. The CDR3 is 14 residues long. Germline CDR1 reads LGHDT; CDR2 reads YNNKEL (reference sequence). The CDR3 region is CASSEGLSSYEQYF. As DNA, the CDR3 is TGTGCCAGCAGCGAAGGACTTAGCTCCTACGAGCAGTACTTC.

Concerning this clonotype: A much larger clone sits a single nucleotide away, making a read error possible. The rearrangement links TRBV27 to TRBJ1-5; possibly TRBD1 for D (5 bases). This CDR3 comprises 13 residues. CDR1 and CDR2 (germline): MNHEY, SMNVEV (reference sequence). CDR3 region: CVSSLSGVQPQHF. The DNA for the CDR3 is TGTGTCAGCAGTTTATCGGGGGTTCAGCCCCAGCATTTT.

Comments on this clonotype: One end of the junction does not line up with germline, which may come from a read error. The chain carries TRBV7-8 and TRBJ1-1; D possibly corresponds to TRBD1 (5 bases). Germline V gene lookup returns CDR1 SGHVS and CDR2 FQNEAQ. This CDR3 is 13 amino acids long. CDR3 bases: TGTGCCGGCAGCTTTCGGGGCGCGGTAGAAGCTTTCTTT. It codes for CAGSFRGAVEAFF.

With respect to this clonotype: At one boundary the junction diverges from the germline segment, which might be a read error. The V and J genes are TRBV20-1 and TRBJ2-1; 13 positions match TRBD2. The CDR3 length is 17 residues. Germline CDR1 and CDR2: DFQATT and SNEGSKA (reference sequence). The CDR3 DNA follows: TGCAGTACTAGGGGACTAGCGGGGCACCGGCTGTGGAATGAGCAGTTCTTC. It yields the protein CSTRGLAGHRLWNEQFF.

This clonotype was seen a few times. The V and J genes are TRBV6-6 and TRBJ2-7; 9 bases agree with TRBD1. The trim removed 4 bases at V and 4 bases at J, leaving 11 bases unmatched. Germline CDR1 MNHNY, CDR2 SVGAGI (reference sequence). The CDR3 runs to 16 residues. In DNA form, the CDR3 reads TGTGCCAGCAGTTCCTCCGGGACAGGGCGTTATTACGAGCAGTACTTC. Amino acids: CASSSSGTGRYYEQYF.

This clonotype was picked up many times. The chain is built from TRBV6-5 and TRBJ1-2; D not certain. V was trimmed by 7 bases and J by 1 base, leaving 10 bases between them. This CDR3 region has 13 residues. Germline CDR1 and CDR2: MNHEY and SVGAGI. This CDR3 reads CASTQGYNYGYTF. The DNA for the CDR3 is TGTGCCAGCACTCAAGGATATAACTATGGCTACACCTTC.

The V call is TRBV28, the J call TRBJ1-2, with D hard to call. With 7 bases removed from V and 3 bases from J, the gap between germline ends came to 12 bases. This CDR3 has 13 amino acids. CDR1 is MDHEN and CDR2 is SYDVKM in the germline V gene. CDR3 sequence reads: CASTQVRDYGYTF. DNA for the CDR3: TGTGCCAGCACGCAAGTAAGAGACTATGGCTACACCTTC.

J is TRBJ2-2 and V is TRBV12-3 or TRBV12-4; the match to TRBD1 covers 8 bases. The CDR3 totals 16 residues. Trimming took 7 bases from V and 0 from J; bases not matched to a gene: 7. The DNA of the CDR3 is TGTGCCAGCACCCAGGGGGCCAACGCGAACACCGGGGAGCTGTTTTTT. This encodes CASTQGANANTGELFF.

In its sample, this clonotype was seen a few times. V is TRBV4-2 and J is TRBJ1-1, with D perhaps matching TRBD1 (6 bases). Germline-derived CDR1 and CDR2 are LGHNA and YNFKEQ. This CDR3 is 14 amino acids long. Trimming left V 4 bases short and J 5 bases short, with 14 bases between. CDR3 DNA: TGTGCCAGCAGCCCCGACTTACAGGGTACTGAAGCTTTCTTT. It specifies CASSPDLQGTEAFF.

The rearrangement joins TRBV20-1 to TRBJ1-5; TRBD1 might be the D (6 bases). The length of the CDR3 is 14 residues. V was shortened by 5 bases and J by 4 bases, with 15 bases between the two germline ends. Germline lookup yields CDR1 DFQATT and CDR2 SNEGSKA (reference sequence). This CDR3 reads CSAYDSQGNQPQHF. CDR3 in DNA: TGCAGTGCTTACGACAGTCAGGGGAATCAGCCCCAGCATTTT.

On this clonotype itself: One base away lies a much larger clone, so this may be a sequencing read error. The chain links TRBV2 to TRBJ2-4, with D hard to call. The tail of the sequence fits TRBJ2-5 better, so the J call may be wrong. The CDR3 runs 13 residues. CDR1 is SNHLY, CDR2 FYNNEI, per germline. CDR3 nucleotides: TGTGCCAGCATACGACATTTGAGAGAGACCCAGTACTTC. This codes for CASIRHLRETQYF.

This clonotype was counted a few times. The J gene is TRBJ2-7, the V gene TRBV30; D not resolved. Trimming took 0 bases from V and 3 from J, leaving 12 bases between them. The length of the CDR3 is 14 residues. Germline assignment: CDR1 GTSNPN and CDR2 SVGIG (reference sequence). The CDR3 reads CAWSVQPVIYEQYF. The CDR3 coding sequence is TGTGCCTGGAGTGTACAGCCCGTCATCTACGAGCAGTACTTC.

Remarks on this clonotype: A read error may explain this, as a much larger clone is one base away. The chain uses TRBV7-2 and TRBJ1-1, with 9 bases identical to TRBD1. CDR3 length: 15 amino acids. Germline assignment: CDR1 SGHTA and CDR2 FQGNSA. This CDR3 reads CAGSPQQGAMGEAFF. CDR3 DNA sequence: TGTGCCGGCAGCCCCCAACAGGGGGCGATGGGTGAAGCTTTCTTT.

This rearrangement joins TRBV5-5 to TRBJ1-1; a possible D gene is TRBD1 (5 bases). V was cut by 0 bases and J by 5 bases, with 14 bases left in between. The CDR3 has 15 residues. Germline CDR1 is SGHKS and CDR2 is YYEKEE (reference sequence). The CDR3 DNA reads TGTGCCAGCAGCTTGGATCGTGGCAGGGTGACTGAAGCTTTCTTT. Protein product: CASSLDRGRVTEAFF. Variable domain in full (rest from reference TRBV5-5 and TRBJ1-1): DAGVTQSPTHLIKTRGQQVTLRCSPISGHKSVSWYQQVLGQGPQFIFQYYEKEERGRGNFPDRFSARQFPNYSSELNVNALLLGDSALYLCASSLDRGRVTEAFFGQGTRLTVV.

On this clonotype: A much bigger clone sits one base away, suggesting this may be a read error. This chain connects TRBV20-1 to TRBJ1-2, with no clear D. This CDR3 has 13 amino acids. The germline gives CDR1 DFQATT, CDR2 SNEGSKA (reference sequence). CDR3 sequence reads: CSTRPTANYGYTF. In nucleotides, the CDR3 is TGCAGTACTAGACCTACAGCCAACTATGGCTACACCTTC.

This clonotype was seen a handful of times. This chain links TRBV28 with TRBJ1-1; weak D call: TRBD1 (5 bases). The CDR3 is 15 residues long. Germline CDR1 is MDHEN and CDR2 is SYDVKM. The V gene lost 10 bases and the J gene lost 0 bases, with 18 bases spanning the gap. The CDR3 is CATEGQAEVNTEAFF. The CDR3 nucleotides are TGTGCCACCGAGGGGCAGGCTGAGGTGAACACTGAAGCTTTCTTT.

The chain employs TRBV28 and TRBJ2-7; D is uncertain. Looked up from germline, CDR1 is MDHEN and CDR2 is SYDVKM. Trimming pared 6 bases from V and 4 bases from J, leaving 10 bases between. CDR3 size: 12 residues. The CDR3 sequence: CASRNTFYEQYF. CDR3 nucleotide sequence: TGTGCCAGCAGAAACACTTTTTACGAGCAGTACTTC.

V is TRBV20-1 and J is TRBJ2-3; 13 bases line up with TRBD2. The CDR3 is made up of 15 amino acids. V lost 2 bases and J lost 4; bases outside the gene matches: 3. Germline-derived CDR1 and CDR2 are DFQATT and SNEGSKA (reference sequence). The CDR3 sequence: CSARRTSGGADTQYF. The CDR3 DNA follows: TGCAGTGCTAGAAGGACTAGCGGGGGAGCAGATACGCAGTATTTT.

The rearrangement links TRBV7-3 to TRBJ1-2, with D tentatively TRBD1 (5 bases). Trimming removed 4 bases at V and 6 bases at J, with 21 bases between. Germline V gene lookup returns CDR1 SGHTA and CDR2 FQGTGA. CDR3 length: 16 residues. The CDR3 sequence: CASSSAGTRPGDGYTF. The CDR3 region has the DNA TGTGCCAGCAGCTCTGCCGGGACGCGGCCTGGGGATGGCTACACCTTC. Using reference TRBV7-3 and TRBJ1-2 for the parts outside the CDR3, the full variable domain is GAGVSQTPSNKVTEKGKYVELRCDPISGHTALYWYRQSLGQGPEFLIYFQGTGAADDSGLPNDRFFAVRPEGSVSTLKIQRTERGDSAVYLCASSSAGTRPGDGYTFGSGTRLTVV.

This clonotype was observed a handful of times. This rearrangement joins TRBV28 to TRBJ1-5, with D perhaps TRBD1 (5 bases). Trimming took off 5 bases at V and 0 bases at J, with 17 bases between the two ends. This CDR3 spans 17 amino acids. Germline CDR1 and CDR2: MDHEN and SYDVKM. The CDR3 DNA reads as TGTGCCAGCAGTCCCGGGACTCGAGGGTATAGCAATCAGCCCCAGCATTTT. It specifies CASSPGTRGYSNQPQHF. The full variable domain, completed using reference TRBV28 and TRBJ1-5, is DVKVTQSSRYLVKRTGEKVFLECVQDMDHENMFWYRQDPGLGLRLIYFSYDVKMKEKGDIPEGYSVSREKKERFSLILESASTNQTSMYLCASSPGTRGYSNQPQHFGDGTRLSIL.

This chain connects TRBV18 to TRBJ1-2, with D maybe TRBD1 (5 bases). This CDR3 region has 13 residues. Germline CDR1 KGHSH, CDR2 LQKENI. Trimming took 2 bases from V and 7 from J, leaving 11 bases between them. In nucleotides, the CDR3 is TGTGCCAGCTCACCAGGGGGGATGGCTGGCTACACCTTC. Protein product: CASSPGGMAGYTF.

In nucleotides, the CDR3 is TGCGCCAGCAGCCAAGATATCCATTCCGCCGGGGAGCTGTTTTTT. This translates into CASSQDIHSAGELFF. This chain joins TRBV4-1 and TRBJ2-2, with unresolved D. Per the germline V gene, CDR1 is MGHRA and CDR2 is YSYEKL. Trimming took 0 bases from V and 6 from J, leaving 11 bases between them. CDR3 length: 15 residues.

The CDR3 loop is CASSYTGGVEPQHF. The CDR3 DNA follows: TGTGCCAGCAGTTACACCGGGGGCGTCGAGCCCCAGCATTTT. The chain has TRBV6-2 or TRBV6-3 and TRBJ1-5; maybe TRBD1 (6 bases). Germline CDR1 reads MNHEY; CDR2 reads SVGEGT. V lost 2 bases, J lost 8 bases, and 13 bases lay in between. The CDR3 runs 14 residues.

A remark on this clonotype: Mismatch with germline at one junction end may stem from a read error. The CDR3 DNA is TGTGCCATCGGGGACTACCGGCCCAGCACGGATACGCAGTATTTT. It translates to CAIGDYRPSTDTQYF. The V gene is TRBV10-3, the J gene TRBJ2-3; 7 bases line up with TRBD2. CDR1 is ENHRY, CDR2 SYGVKD, per germline. This CDR3 region has 15 residues.

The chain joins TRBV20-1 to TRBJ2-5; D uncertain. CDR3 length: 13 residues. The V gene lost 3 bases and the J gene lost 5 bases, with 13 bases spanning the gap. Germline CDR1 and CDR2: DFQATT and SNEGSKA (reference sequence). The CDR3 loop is CSARYQIEETQYF. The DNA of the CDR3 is TGCAGTGCTAGGTACCAGATCGAGGAGACCCAGTACTTC.

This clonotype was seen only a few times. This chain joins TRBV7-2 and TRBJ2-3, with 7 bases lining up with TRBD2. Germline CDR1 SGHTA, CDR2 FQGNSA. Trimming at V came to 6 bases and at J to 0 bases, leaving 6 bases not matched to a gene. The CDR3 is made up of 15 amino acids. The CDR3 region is CASRARDYSTDTQYF. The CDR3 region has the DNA TGTGCCAGCAGGGCCCGGGACTATAGCACAGATACGCAGTATTTT.